The rows below give T cell receptor beta chains drawn from one sample of a study of response to subunit inactivated influenza vaccine. TCRdb passed the RT-PCR reads through MiXCR, listing each CDR3 protein once. The sample shows hundreds of thousands of distinct CDR3 sequences, about a sixth of them seen only once. The sequences come from PBMCs from blood, collected less than 13 days after vaccination. The receptors were sampled from a man aged 50 to 60 who received an inactivated influenza vaccine. Each CDR3 is given with its conserved first and last residue. A D gene is named only where the DNA matches it firmly. A clone size is listed for some rows: how often the clone was seen (once, few, many), or a class if it is expanded.

>NA|NA|TRBV5-1|TRBJ1-1
CASSVDSRTEAFF
TGCGCCAGCAGCGTGGACAGTCGGACTGAAGCTTTCTTT
>many|TRBD1|TRBV27|TRBJ1-2
CASSLARQGTAGYTF
TGTGCCAGCAGTTTGGCCAGACAGGGGACGGCTGGCTACACCTTC
>NA|TRBD1|TRBV6-5|TRBJ2-3
CASSYPRGQGTDTQYF
TGTGCCAGCAGTTACCCGAGGGGGCAGGGCACAGATACGCAGTATTTT
>few|NA|TRBV9|TRBJ1-2
CASSVEEALYGYTF
TGTGCCAGCAGCGTAGAGGAAGCTTTGTATGGCTACACCTTC
>few|NA|TRBV15|TRBJ2-1
CATSKWTVKPYNEQFF
TGTGCCACCAGCAAATGGACTGTGAAGCCCTACAATGAGCAGTTCTTC
>NA|TRBD1|TRBV25-1|TRBJ2-5
CASPSTGLFQETQYF
TGTGCCAGCCCATCGACAGGGCTGTTCCAAGAGACCCAGTACTTC
>few|NA|TRBV20-1|TRBJ1-1
CSASGFVTPEAFF
TGCAGTGCTAGCGGGTTTGTAACGCCAGAAGCTTTCTTT
>many|NA|TRBV9|TRBJ1-1
CASSVTLDPNTEAFF
TGTGCCAGCAGCGTAACCCTAGACCCGAACACTGAAGCTTTCTTT
>NA|TRBD2|TRBV4-2|TRBJ2-3
CASSQPSGGLREDTQYF
TGTGCCAGCAGCCAACCTAGCGGGGGTCTCCGGGAAGATACGCAGTATTTT
>many|NA|TRBV3-1|TRBJ1-2
CASSPEQVNYGYTF
TGTGCCAGCAGTCCCGAACAGGTGAACTATGGCTACACCTTC
>few|NA|TRBV7-2|TRBJ2-7
CASSLFTVDYEQYF
TGTGCCAGCAGCTTATTTACAGTAGACTACGAGCAGTACTTC
>NA|NA|TRBV6-1|TRBJ1-2
CASSEVRDRRNYGYTF
TGTGCCAGCAGTGAAGTGAGGGATCGCCGGAACTATGGCTACACCTTC
>few|TRBD2|TRBV9|TRBJ2-1
CASSSSHPLLAGAGPNEQFF
TGTGCCAGCAGCTCCTCCCACCCCCTCCTAGCGGGGGCGGGCCCCAATGAGCAGTTCTTC
>NA|NA|TRBV29-1|TRBJ2-3
CSVEVRGRTDTQYF
TGCAGCGTTGAAGTTCGGGGAAGAACAGATACGCAGTATTTT
>NA|TRBD1|TRBV24-1|TRBJ2-1
CATSDDRGSGNEQFF
TGTGCCACCAGTGACGACAGGGGATCAGGCAATGAGCAGTTCTTC
>many|TRBD1|TRBV28|TRBJ2-1
CASSFLGGSSYNEQFF
TGTGCCAGCAGTTTCTTAGGGGGCTCGTCCTACAATGAGCAGTTCTTC
>many|TRBD2|TRBV5-6|TRBJ2-5
CASSLSGLPMETQYF
TGTGCCAGCAGCTTGTCGGGACTACCCATGGAGACCCAGTACTTC
>once|NA|TRBV20-1|TRBJ1-2
CSAPGRQKTLANYGYTF
TGCAGTGCCCCCGGGCGGCAGAAAACATTAGCTAACTATGGCTACACCTTC
>few|NA|TRBV3-1|TRBJ2-1
CASSHHDRNEQFF
TGTGCCAGCAGCCACCACGACAGGAATGAGCAGTTCTTC
>NA|NA|TRBV28|TRBJ1-1
CASSLMGAGAEAFF
TGTGCCAGCAGTTTAATGGGGGCGGGGGCTGAAGCTTTCTTT
>NA|NA|TRBV15|TRBJ2-1
CATAARRGNEQFF
TGTGCCACCGCAGCAAGGAGGGGCAATGAGCAGTTCTTC
>NA|TRBD2|TRBV12-3/TRBV12-4|TRBJ2-1
CASSLGSGRGRVYNEQFF
TGTGCCAGCAGTTTAGGTAGCGGGAGGGGCCGCGTGTACAATGAGCAGTTCTTC
>few|TRBD1|TRBV20-1|TRBJ2-1
CSATGQRNEQFF
TGCAGTGCGACGGGACAGCGGAATGAGCAGTTCTTC
>NA|NA|TRBV18|TRBJ2-2
CASSPRFAGGELFF
TGTGCCAGCTCACCACGGTTTGCAGGCGGGGAGCTGTTTTTT
>few|NA|TRBV20-1|TRBJ1-1
CSARPRGGAEAFF
TGCAGTGCTAGACCCCGAGGTGGGGCTGAAGCTTTCTTT
>NA|NA|TRBV10-3|TRBJ1-5
CAISKTVAEGQPQHF
TGTGCCATCAGTAAGACAGTCGCTGAGGGGCAGCCCCAGCATTTT
>many|NA|TRBV12-3/TRBV12-4|TRBJ1-4
CASSFGGQDNEKLFF
TGTGCCAGCAGTTTCGGGGGGCAGGATAATGAAAAACTGTTTTTT
>few|NA|TRBV2|TRBJ2-7
CASNTPGPFYEQYF
TGTGCCAGCAATACTCCGGGACCTTTCTACGAGCAGTACTTC